This T cell receptor (beta chain) was retrieved from a study of T-cell reconstitution after alpha-beta-depleted transplantation in children. Findings and limits, study-wide: Reports say that about two months after transplant, the alpha-beta T cells came out of several hundred graft clones that had expanded. A year had passed since transplant, and T-cell counts and diversity by then came mostly from newly produced T cells. Surviving recipient T cells and thymic progenitors underlay high day-60 TCRbeta diversity in some patients.

The V end was cut by 3 bases, the J end by 4 bases, with 13 bases between. The length of the CDR3 is 13 residues. The V gene's germline CDR1 is DFQATT and CDR2 SNEGSKA (reference sequence). It was with unique molecular identifiers that the TCRbeta library was prepared. TCRdb independently ran MiXCR on the PCR reads; one entry per CDR3 protein. The table records approximately 190,000 distinct CDR3 sequences, around 7.7% of them present only once. This clonotype was observed a handful of times. What it binds is not known. This chain connects TRBV20-1 to TRBJ2-7; no firm D call. This TCR was recovered from a male patient between 2 and 10 years old who had a stem cell transplant for acute myeloid leukemia, so the T cells may come from the graft donor. The input for sequencing was PBMCs, mostly from graft donor cells, taken 360 days after TCRalphabeta/CD19-depleted stem cell transplant. The DNA for the CDR3 is TGCAGTGCTAGCGGGCCATTCCCTTACGAGCAGTACTTC. Amino acid sequence: CSASGPFPYEQYF.